These 7 T cell receptor beta chains were sequenced from one sample in a study of shared clonotypes between healthy human individuals. The table came from immunoSEQ multiplex PCR; TCRdb's copy has only in-frame clones and leaves some out. The top ten clones hold 0.13% of a sample with more than 2 million clones, about 95% of them seen once. Sequencing was done on a sample of naive CD4+ T cells sorted from blood. As to subset: CD45RA+ positively selected. Receptors originate from a man aged 18 to 29 in good health.

J is TRBJ2-1 and V is TRBV9, with D uncertain. This CDR3 contains 11 residues. Germline V CDR1 and CDR2: SGDLS, YYNGEE. Trimming removed 4 bases at V and 7 bases at J, with 6 bases between. DNA for the CDR3: TGTGCCAGCAGCCAGGTAAATGAGCAGTTCTTC. Encoded protein: CASSQVNEQFF.

The genes are TRBV7-2 and TRBJ2-3; a possible D gene is TRBD2 (5 bases). The germline gives CDR1 SGHTA, CDR2 FQGNSA. CDR3 length: 18 residues. V gave up 5 bases and J gave up 4 bases, with 25 bases separating them. The CDR3 DNA follows: TGTGCCAGCAGCCATATCCCCCTTTTTGGCAGCGGAGCAGATACGCAGTATTTT. Translated: CASSHIPLFGSGADTQYF.

The chain combines TRBV5-4 with TRBJ2-7; D may correspond to TRBD1 or TRBD2 (5 bases each). The CDR3 covers 16 residues. V was shortened by 0 bases and J by 2 bases, with 15 bases between the two germline ends. The germline gives CDR1 SGHNT, CDR2 YYREEE (reference sequence). CDR3 residues: CASSLGGATGTYEQYF. DNA of the CDR3: TGTGCCAGCAGCTTGGGGGGAGCAACAGGTACCTACGAGCAGTACTTC.

The chain combines TRBV5-4 with TRBJ2-1, with 7 positions matching TRBD1. V was pared by 4 bases and J by 6 bases, with 13 bases of the junction left unmatched. Germline loops: CDR1 SGHNT, CDR2 YYREEE (reference sequence). CDR3 length: 16 amino acids. DNA for the CDR3: TGTGCCAGCAGCCCGGGACAGCCCGCTTCGGCCAATGAGCAGTTCTTC. It translates to CASSPGQPASANEQFF.

The rearrangement joins TRBV27 to TRBJ1-1, with a tentative D call TRBD1 (5 bases). This CDR3 is built from 13 residues. Trimming cost V 3 bases and J 6 bases, with 11 bases left between them. Germline CDR1 MNHEY, CDR2 SMNVEV (reference sequence). As DNA, the CDR3 is TGTGCCAGCAGTTTTAGCGGGGCCGCTGAAGCTTTCTTT. This gives the protein CASSFSGAAEAFF.

As regards this clone: The same CDR3 arises from other DNA sequences in this sample as well. The chain is built from TRBV18 and TRBJ2-5; D is unclear. CDR3 length: 13 residues. V gave up 2 bases and J gave up 4 bases, with 8 bases separating them. CDR1 is KGHSH, CDR2 LQKENI, per germline. In nucleotides, the CDR3 is TGTGCCAGCTCACCAAGAGTTGGAGAGACCCAGTACTTC. Amino acids: CASSPRVGETQYF.

The chain carries TRBV30 and TRBJ2-3; D remains unclear. CDR1 is GTSNPN, CDR2 SVGIG, per germline (reference sequence). The CDR3 is 14 residues long. V was clipped by 2 bases and J by 1 base, with 10 bases between them. The DNA of the CDR3 is TGTGCCTGGAGTCGAAGGTCAGGCACAGATACGCAGTATTTT. Translation gives CAWSRRSGTDTQYF.